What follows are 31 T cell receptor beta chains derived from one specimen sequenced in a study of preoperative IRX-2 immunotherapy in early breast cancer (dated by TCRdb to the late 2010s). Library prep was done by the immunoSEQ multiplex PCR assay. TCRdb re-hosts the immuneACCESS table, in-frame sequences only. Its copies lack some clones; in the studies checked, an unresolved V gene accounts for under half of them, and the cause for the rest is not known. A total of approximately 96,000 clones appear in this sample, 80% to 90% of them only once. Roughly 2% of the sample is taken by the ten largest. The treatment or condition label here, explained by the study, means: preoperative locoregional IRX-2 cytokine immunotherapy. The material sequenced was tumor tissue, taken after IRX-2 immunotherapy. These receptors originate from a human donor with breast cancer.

The DNA of the CDR3 is TGCGCCAGCAGTGAGGGGGGTAGCCTCAATGAGCAGTTCTTC. It codes for CASSEGGSLNEQFF. J is TRBJ2-1 and V is TRBV10-2; D could derive from TRBD1 or TRBD2 (5 bases each). Germline loops: CDR1 WSHSY, CDR2 SAAADI. V dropped 2 bases and J dropped 6 bases, with 11 bases sitting between them. This CDR3 comprises 14 residues.

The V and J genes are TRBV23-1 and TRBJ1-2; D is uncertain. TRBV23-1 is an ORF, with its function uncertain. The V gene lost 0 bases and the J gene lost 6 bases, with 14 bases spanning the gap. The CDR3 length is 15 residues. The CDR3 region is CASSQSGSLRDGYTF. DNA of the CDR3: TGCGCCAGCAGTCAATCGGGCTCACTTAGGGATGGCTACACCTTC.

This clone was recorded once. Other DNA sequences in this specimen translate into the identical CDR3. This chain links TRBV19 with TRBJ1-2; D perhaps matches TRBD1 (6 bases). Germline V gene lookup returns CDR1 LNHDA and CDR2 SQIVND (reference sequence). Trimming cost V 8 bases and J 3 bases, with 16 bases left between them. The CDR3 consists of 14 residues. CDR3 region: CASSTPGVDYGYTF. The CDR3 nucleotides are TGTGCCAGTTCGACGCCAGGGGTCGACTATGGCTACACCTTC.

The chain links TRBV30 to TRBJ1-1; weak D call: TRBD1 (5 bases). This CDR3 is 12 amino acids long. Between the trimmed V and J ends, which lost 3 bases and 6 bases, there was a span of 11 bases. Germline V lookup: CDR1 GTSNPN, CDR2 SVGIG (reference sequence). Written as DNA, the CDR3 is TGTGCCTGGAGCGAGGGGTTGGCTGAAGCTTTCTTT. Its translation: CAWSEGLAEAFF.

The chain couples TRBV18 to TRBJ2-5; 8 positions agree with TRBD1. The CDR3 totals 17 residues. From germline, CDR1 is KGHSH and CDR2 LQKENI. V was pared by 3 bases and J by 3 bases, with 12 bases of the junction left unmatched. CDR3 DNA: TGTGCCAGCTCACCGGGGTCGGGCAGGGGGCCTGAAGAGACCCAGTACTTC. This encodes CASSPGSGRGPEETQYF.

The CDR3 coding sequence is TGTGCCTGTAGTCGGGCCACTGAAGCTTTCTTT. Residues: CACSRATEAFF. The chain links TRBV30 to TRBJ1-1; no clear D. CDR3 length: 11 amino acids. CDR1 is GTSNPN, CDR2 SVGIG, per germline (reference sequence). V lost 6 bases to trimming and J lost 4 bases, with 9 bases between them.

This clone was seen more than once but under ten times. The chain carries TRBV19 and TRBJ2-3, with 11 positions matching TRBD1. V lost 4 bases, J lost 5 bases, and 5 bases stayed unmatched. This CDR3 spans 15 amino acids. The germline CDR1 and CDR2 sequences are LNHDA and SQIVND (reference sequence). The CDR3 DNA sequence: TGTGCCAGTAGTACGCCGGGACAGGGGGGAGATACGCAGTATTTT. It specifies CASSTPGQGGDTQYF.

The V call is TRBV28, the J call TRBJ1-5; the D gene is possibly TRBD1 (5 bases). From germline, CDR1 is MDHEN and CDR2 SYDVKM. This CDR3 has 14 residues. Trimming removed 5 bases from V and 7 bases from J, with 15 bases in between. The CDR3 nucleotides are TGTGCCAGCAGTCCTCACTTAGAGGGGCAGCCCCAGCATTTT. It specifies CASSPHLEGQPQHF.

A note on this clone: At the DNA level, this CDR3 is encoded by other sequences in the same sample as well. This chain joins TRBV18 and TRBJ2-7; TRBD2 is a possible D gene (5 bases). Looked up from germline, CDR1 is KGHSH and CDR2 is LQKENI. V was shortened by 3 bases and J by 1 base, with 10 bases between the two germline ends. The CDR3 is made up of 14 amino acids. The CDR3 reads CASSPGEGSYEQYF. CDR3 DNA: TGTGCCAGCTCACCCGGCGAGGGATCCTACGAGCAGTACTTC.

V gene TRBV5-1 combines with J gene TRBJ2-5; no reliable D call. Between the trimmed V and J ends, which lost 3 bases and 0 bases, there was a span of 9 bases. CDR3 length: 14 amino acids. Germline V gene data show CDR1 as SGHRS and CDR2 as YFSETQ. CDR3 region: CASSWSGNQETQYF. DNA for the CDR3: TGCGCCAGCAGCTGGTCAGGAAACCAAGAGACCCAGTACTTC.

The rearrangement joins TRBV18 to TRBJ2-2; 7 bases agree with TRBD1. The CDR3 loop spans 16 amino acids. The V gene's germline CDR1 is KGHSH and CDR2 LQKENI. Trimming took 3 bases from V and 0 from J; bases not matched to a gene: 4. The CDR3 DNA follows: TGTGCCAGCTCACCCGACAGGGCGACGAACACCGGGGAGCTGTTTTTT. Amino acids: CASSPDRATNTGELFF.

CDR3 sequence (DNA): TGTGCCAGCAGTTACTCGAGGGTGAACACTGAAGCTTTCTTT. This encodes CASSYSRVNTEAFF. This chain links TRBV6-8 with TRBJ1-1; no firm D call. V dropped 0 bases and J dropped 0 bases, with 5 bases sitting between them. CDR3 length: 14 residues. CDR1 is MNHGY, CDR2 SAAAGT, per germline.

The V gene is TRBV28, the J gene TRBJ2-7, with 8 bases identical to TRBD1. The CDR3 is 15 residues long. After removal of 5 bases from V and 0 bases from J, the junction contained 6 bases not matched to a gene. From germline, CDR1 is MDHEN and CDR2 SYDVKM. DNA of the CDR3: TGTGCCAGCAGTGCGGGACAGGTGAGCTCCTACGAGCAGTACTTC. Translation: CASSAGQVSSYEQYF.

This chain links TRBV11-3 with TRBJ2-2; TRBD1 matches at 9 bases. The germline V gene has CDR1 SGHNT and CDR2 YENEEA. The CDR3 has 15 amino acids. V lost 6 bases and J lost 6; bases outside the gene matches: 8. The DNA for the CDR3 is TGTGCCAGCAGGCGGCCGGGACAGGGAGCCGGGGAGCTGTTTTTT. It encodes CASRRPGQGAGELFF.

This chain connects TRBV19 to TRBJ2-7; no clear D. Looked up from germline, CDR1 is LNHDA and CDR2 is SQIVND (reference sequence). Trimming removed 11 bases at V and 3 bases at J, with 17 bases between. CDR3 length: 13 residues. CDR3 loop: CASSPGLYYEQYF. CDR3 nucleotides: TGTGCCTCGTCTCCGGGCCTTTACTACGAGCAGTACTTC.

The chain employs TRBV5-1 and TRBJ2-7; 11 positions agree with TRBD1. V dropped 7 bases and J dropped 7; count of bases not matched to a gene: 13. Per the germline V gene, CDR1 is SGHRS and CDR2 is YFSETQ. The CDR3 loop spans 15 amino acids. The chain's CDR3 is CASGPQGQGAGEQYF. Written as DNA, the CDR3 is TGCGCCAGCGGCCCGCAAGGACAGGGGGCAGGGGAGCAGTACTTC.

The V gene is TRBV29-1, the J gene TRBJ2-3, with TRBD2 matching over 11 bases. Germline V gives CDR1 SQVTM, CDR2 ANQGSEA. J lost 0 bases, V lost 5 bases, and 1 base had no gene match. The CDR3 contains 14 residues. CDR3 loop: CSVRLAGSTDTQYF. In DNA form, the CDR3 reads TGCAGCGTTCGACTAGCGGGGAGCACAGATACGCAGTATTTT.

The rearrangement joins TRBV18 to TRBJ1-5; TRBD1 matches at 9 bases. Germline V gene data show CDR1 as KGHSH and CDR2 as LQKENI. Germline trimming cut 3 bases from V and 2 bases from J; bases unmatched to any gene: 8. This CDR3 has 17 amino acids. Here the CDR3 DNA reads TGTGCCAGCTCACCGATAGCGGGACAGGGTGGCAATCAGCCCCAGCATTTT. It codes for CASSPIAGQGGNQPQHF.

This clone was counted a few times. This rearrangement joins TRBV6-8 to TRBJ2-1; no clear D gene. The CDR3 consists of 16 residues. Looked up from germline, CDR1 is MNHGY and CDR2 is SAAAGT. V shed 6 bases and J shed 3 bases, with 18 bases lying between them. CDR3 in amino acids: CASRPLTIAIYNEQFF. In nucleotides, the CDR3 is TGTGCCAGCAGACCCCTGACAATAGCCATCTACAATGAGCAGTTCTTC.

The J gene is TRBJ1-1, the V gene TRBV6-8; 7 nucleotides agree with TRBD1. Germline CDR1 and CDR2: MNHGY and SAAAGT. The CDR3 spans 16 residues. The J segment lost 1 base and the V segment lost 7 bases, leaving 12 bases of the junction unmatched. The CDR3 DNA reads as TGTGCCAGCAATTCCGCGGGACAGCAAAGGAACACTGAAGCTTTCTTT. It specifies CASNSAGQQRNTEAFF.

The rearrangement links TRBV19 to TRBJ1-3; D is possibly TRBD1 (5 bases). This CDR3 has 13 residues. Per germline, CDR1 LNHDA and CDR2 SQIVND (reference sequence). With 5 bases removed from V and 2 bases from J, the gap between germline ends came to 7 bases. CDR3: CASSPGAGNTIYF. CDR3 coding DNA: TGTGCCAGTAGTCCGGGGGCTGGAAACACCATATATTTT.

CDR3 region: CASSQDRNNEQFF. For the CDR3, the DNA is TGTGCCAGCTCACAGGACAGAAACAATGAGCAGTTCTTC. The chain is built from TRBV18 and TRBJ2-1, with D possibly TRBD1 on 6 matching bases. This CDR3 has 13 amino acids. The V end was cut by 4 bases, the J end by 5 bases, with 9 bases between. Per germline, CDR1 KGHSH and CDR2 LQKENI.

The CDR3 coding sequence is TGCAGCGTTAATGGGGGTCAACCTCGGGATGGCTACACCTTC. Protein product: CSVNGGQPRDGYTF. V usage is TRBV29-1 and J usage is TRBJ1-2; maybe TRBD1 (5 bases). Per the germline V gene, CDR1 is SQVTM and CDR2 is ANQGSEA. Trimming removed 5 bases at V and 6 bases at J, with 19 bases between. The CDR3 runs 14 residues.

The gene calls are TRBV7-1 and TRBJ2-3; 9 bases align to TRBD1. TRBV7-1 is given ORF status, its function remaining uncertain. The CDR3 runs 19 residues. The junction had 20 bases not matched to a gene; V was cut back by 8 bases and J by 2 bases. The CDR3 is CASAPKSWDRVMDTDTQYF. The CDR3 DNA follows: TGTGCCAGCGCTCCTAAATCGTGGGACAGGGTTATGGACACAGATACGCAGTATTTT.

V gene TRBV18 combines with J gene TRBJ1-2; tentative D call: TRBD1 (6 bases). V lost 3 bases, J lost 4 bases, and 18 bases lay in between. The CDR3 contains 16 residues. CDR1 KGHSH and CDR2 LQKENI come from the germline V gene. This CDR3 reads CASSPGETGNFYGYTF. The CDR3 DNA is TGTGCCAGCTCACCCGGGGAGACAGGAAACTTCTATGGCTACACCTTC. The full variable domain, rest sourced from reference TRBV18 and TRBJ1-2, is NAGVMQNPRHLVRRRGQEARLRCSPMKGHSHVYWYRQLPEEGLKFMVYLQKENIIDESGMPKERFSAEFPKEGPSILRIQQVVRGDSAAYFCASSPGETGNFYGYTFGSGTRLTVV.

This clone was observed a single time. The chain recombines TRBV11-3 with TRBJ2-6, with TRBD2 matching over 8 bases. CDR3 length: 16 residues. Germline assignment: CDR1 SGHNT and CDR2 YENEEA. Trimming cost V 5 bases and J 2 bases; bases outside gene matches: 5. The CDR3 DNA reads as TGTGCCAGCAGCCAAGCGGGAGTCACTGGGGCCAACGTCCTGACTTTC. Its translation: CASSQAGVTGANVLTF.

Here the CDR3 DNA reads TGTGCCAGCTCACCGTCTCAGGGGAACACTCAGCCCCAGCATTTT. Its protein is CASSPSQGNTQPQHF. The chain combines TRBV18 with TRBJ1-5; a possible D gene is TRBD1 (6 bases). The germline CDR1 and CDR2 sequences are KGHSH and LQKENI. This CDR3 has 15 amino acids. V dropped 3 bases and J dropped 6 bases, with 15 bases sitting between them.

The CDR3 region is CASTDDSLGLGYTF. DNA of the CDR3: TGTGCCAGTACAGACGACTCCCTAGGGCTTGGCTACACCTTC. V usage is TRBV19 and J usage is TRBJ1-2; D remains unclear. This CDR3 has 14 residues. In germline, CDR1 is LNHDA, CDR2 SQIVND (reference sequence). V lost 7 bases and J 7 bases, leaving 19 bases between the germline ends.

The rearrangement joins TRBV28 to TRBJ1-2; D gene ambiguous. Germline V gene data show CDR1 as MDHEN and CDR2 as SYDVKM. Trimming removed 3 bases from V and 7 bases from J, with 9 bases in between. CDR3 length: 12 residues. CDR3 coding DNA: TGTGCCAGCAGTTTGAAAGGAGGTGGCTACACCTTC. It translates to CASSLKGGGYTF.

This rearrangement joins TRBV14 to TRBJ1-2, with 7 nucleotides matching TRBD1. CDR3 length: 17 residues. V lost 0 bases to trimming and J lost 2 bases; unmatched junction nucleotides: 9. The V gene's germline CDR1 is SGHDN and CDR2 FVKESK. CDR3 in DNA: TGTGCCAGCAGCCAAGACACCTTTGGGACAGCAAACTATGGCTACACCTTC. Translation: CASSQDTFGTANYGYTF.

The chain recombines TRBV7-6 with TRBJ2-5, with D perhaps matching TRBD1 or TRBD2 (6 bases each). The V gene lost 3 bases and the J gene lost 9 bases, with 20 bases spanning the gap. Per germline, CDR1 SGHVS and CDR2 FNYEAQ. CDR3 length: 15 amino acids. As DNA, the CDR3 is TGTGCCAGCAGCTTGGACGGAGGGGGAAAACGGGCCCAGTACTTC. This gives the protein CASSLDGGGKRAQYF.